This entry concerns a single TCR beta chain. Its antigen is unknown. This entry comes from a study of OX40 agonist ivuxolimab in advanced cancers. The study, taken as a whole, reports: Normalized T-cell clonal expansion was also low in some nonresponders. Partial responders at 0.1-3.0 mg/kg had among the lowest clonal expansion. At 0.1 to 3.0 mg/kg, clonal expansion of CD4+ and CD8+ blood T cells had occurred by week 6.

Some clones are missing from TCRdb's copy, which holds only in-frame ones; the method was immunoSEQ multiplex PCR. The sample has some 79,000 clones; approximately 85% are singletons. CDR1 KGHSH and CDR2 LQKENI come from the germline V gene. The CDR3 covers 15 residues. V trimming: 2 bases; J trimming: 5 bases; junction bases outside the gene matches: 6. This sample comprised CD4+ or CD8+ T cells sorted from blood, obtained in a trial of the OX40 agonist ivuxolimab. The V gene is TRBV18, the J gene TRBJ2-3; 8 nucleotides align to TRBD1. The receptor was derived from an adult with an advanced solid tumor such as melanoma, head and neck, liver or kidney cancer. In DNA, the CDR3 is TGTGCCAGCTCACCAGGCAGGGGGCATGGAGATACGCAGTATTTT. Translation gives CASSPGRGHGDTQYF.